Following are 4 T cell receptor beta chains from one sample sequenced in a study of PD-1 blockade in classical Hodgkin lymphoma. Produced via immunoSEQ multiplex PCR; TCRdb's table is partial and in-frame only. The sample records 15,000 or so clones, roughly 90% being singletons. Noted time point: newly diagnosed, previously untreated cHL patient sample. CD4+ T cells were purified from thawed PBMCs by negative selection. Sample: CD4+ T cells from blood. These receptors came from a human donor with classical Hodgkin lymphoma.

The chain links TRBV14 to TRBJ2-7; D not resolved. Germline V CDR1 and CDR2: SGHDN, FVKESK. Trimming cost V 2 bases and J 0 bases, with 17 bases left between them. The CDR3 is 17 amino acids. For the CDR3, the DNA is TGTGCCAGCAGCCAACTTACTGGGCGAATCGGCTCCTACGAGCAGTACTTC. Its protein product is CASSQLTGRIGSYEQYF.

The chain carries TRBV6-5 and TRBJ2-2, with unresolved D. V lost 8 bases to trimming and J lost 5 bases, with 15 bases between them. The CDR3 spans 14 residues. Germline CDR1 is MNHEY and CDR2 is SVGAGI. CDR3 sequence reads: CASATGSLTGELFF. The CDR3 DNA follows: TGTGCCAGCGCGACGGGCTCGTTGACCGGGGAGCTGTTTTTT.

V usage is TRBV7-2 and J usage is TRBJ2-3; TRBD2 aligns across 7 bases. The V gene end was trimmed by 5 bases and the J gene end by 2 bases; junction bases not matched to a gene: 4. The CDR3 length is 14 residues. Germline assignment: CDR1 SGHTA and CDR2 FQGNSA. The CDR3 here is CASSLGTNTDTQYF. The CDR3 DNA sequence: TGTGCCAGCAGCCTCGGGACTAACACAGATACGCAGTATTTT.

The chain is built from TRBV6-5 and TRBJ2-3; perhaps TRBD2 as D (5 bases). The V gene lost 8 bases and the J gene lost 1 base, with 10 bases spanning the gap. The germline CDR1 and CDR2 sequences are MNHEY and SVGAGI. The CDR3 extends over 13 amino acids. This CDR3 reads CASVNSGTDTQYF. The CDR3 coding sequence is TGTGCCAGCGTGAATAGCGGCACAGATACGCAGTATTTT.